The 17 T cell receptor beta chains presented below share a single source sample, sequenced in a study of blood T cell repertoires in COVID-19. Assay: immunoSEQ multiplex PCR; the TCRdb copy retains only in-frame clones and omits some. This sample yields about 140,000 clones, of which around 83% are seen a single time; less than 9% belongs to the top ten. The sample consisted of peripheral blood. These receptors all stem from a man in his thirties or forties with COVID-19, enrolled during active disease.

The V call is TRBV10-1, the J call TRBJ2-3; D perhaps matches TRBD2 (6 bases). CDR1 WNHNN and CDR2 SYGVQD come from the germline V gene (reference sequence). This CDR3 contains 14 residues. V lost 0 bases to trimming and J lost 6 bases, with 10 bases between them. The chain's CDR3 is CASSESGRGDTQYF. The CDR3 DNA is TGCGCCAGCAGTGAGTCGGGACGGGGGGATACGCAGTATTTT.

The rearrangement joins TRBV7-6 to TRBJ2-3; D call uncertain. Looked up from germline, CDR1 is SGHVS and CDR2 is FNYEAQ. CDR3 length: 11 amino acids. V was clipped by 8 bases and J by 5 bases, with 8 bases between them. Written as DNA, the CDR3 is TGTGCCAGCGTCAGGAAAGATACGCAGTATTTT. Its translation is CASVRKDTQYF.

The chain recombines TRBV30 with TRBJ1-2; D remains unclear. Germline values: CDR1 GTSNPN, CDR2 SVGIG (reference sequence). This CDR3 region has 13 residues. Trimming removed 4 bases from V and 4 bases from J, with 13 bases in between. CDR3 bases: TGTGCCTGGACCCCCGGCGGGCGCTATGGCTACACCTTC. This encodes CAWTPGGRYGYTF.

V gene TRBV9 combines with J gene TRBJ2-7; a possible D gene is TRBD2 (5 bases). In germline, CDR1 is SGDLS, CDR2 YYNGEE. The V and J ends lost 0 bases and 4 bases respectively, with 14 bases between them. The CDR3 spans 15 residues. The CDR3 loop reads CASSVGLGSEYEQYF. CDR3 in DNA: TGTGCCAGCAGCGTAGGTTTAGGGAGTGAGTACGAGCAGTACTTC.

The V call is TRBV7-2, the J call TRBJ2-7; TRBD2 might be the D (6 bases). From germline, CDR1 is SGHTA and CDR2 FQGNSA. The CDR3 has 13 residues. The V end lost 3 bases, the J end lost 6 bases, and 12 bases lay between the germline ends. DNA of the CDR3: TGTGCCAGCAGCTTGATGGCGGGGAGCGAGCAGTACTTC. This codes for CASSLMAGSEQYF.

The chain is built from TRBV9 and TRBJ1-3, with 10 bases aligning to TRBD1. The junction had 4 bases not matched to a gene; V was cut back by 3 bases and J by 4 bases. Looked up from germline, CDR1 is SGDLS and CDR2 is YYNGEE. The CDR3 has 15 residues. The CDR3 here is CASSGRQGAGNTIYF. In DNA form, the CDR3 reads TGTGCCAGCAGCGGAAGACAGGGGGCAGGAAACACCATATATTTT.

V usage is TRBV19 and J usage is TRBJ1-5; D perhaps matches TRBD1 (5 bases). CDR3 length equals 15 residues. Trimming removed 8 bases from V and 2 bases from J, with 16 bases in between. Germline loops: CDR1 LNHDA, CDR2 SQIVND (reference sequence). CDR3 coding DNA: TGTGCCAGTTCCAGGGTAAGGGATGGCAATCAGCCCCAGCATTTT. Amino acid sequence: CASSRVRDGNQPQHF.

This clone showed up just a few times. The chain uses TRBV19 and TRBJ1-1, with D unresolved. The ends were cut back, 3 bases at V and 1 base at J, with 12 bases in the middle. The CDR3 loop spans 15 amino acids. The germline V gene encodes CDR1 LNHDA and CDR2 SQIVND (reference sequence). The CDR3 sequence: CASSMFGRANTEAFF. CDR3 coding DNA: TGTGCCAGTAGTATGTTCGGGCGGGCGAACACTGAAGCTTTCTTT.

The chain employs TRBV11-3 and TRBJ2-1; 9 positions agree with TRBD1. V dropped 4 bases and J dropped 6; count of bases not matched to a gene: 4. Germline-derived CDR1 and CDR2 are SGHNT and YENEEA. The CDR3 loop spans 14 amino acids. CDR3 residues: CASSSRQGGNEQFF. CDR3 sequence (DNA): TGTGCCAGCAGCTCCCGACAGGGGGGCAATGAGCAGTTCTTC.

The CDR3 loop reads CASSLDPGGPTEAFF. CDR3 bases: TGCGCCAGCAGCTTGGATCCAGGGGGTCCCACTGAAGCTTTCTTT. This chain connects TRBV5-1 to TRBJ1-1; 7 nucleotides match TRBD1. The CDR3 contains 15 residues. CDR1 and CDR2 (germline): SGHRS, YFSETQ. Losses at the gene ends were 0 bases for V and 4 bases for J; bases not matched to a gene: 6.

The genes are TRBV7-8 and TRBJ2-7; the match to TRBD2 covers 9 bases. The trim removed 3 bases at V and 4 bases at J, leaving 10 bases unmatched. This CDR3 spans 16 amino acids. Germline V lookup: CDR1 SGHVS, CDR2 FQNEAQ. CDR3 sequence (DNA): TGTGCCAGCAGCTTTCGGGGCGCGGGAGGGATATACGAGCAGTACTTC. It specifies CASSFRGAGGIYEQYF.

V is TRBV27 and J is TRBJ2-1; 7 bases map to TRBD1. Germline trimming cut 5 bases from V and 4 bases from J; bases unmatched to any gene: 14. Germline values: CDR1 MNHEY, CDR2 SMNVEV (reference sequence). CDR3 size: 17 residues. CDR3 loop: CASSVFIQGIIYNEQFF. The DNA of the CDR3 is TGTGCCAGCAGTGTCTTTATACAGGGGATTATTTACAATGAGCAGTTCTTC.

This rearrangement joins TRBV19 to TRBJ2-3; 10 bases are a match to TRBD1. Germline V gives CDR1 LNHDA, CDR2 SQIVND (reference sequence). The CDR3 totals 17 residues. Germline trimming cut 6 bases from V and 3 bases from J; bases unmatched to any gene: 12. The CDR3 is CASSLDPGQGRTDTQYF. The CDR3 region has the DNA TGTGCCAGTAGCCTAGACCCGGGACAGGGGAGAACAGATACGCAGTATTTT.

Only one count was recorded for this clone. The chain has TRBV19 and TRBJ2-5; D perhaps matches TRBD1 (6 bases). Trimming left V 5 bases short and J 4 bases short, with 17 bases between. The germline CDR1 and CDR2 sequences are LNHDA and SQIVND (reference sequence). This CDR3 spans 15 amino acids. The CDR3 spells CASSLGLQGTETQYF. The CDR3 region has the DNA TGTGCCAGTAGTTTGGGGTTACAGGGAACAGAGACCCAGTACTTC.

The CDR3 sequence: CASSPDTYEQYF. As DNA, the CDR3 is TGTGCCAGCAGCCCGGACACCTACGAGCAGTACTTC. The gene calls are TRBV11-2 and TRBJ2-7, with a possible D match to TRBD1 (5 bases). The CDR3 loop spans 12 amino acids. V gave up 5 bases and J gave up 2 bases, with 7 bases separating them. The V gene's germline CDR1 is SGHAT and CDR2 FQNNGV.

The chain links TRBV5-4 to TRBJ2-7, with D perhaps given as TRBD1 or TRBD2 (5 bases each). This CDR3 contains 15 residues. CDR1 is SGHNT and CDR2 is YYREEE in the germline V gene (reference sequence). The ends were cut back, 4 bases at V and 5 bases at J, with 19 bases in the middle. The DNA for the CDR3 is TGTGCCAGCAGCCTGGACTGGGGCCGAGGTCACGAGCAGTACTTC. Amino acids: CASSLDWGRGHEQYF. The full variable domain, rest sourced from reference TRBV5-4 and TRBJ2-7, is ETGVTQSPTHLIKTRGQQVTLRCSSQSGHNTVSWYQQALGQGPQFIFQYYREEENGRGNFPPRFSGLQFPNYSSELNVNALELDDSALYLCASSLDWGRGHEQYFGPGTRLTVT.

This chain links TRBV10-2 with TRBJ1-2, with 9 bases that match TRBD1. Germline lookup yields CDR1 WSHSY and CDR2 SAAADI. Trimming at V came to 5 bases and at J to 8 bases, leaving 12 bases not matched to a gene. The CDR3 loop spans 15 amino acids. The CDR3 loop reads CASSTTNRGLRGYTF. The CDR3 DNA is TGCGCCAGCAGTACAACGAACAGGGGGCTCAGAGGCTACACCTTC.